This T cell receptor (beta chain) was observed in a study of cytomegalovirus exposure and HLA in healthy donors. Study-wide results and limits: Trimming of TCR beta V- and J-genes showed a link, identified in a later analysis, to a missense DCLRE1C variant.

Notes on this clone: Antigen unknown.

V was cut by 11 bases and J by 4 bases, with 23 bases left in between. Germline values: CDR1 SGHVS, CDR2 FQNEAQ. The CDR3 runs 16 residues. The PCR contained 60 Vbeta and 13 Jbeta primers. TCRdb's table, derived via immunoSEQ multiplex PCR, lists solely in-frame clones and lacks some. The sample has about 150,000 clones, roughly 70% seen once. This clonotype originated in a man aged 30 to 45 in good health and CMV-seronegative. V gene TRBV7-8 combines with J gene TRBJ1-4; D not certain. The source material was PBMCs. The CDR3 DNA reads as TGTGCCTGCGGCGCGGCAGATGAGAGACTTAATGAAAAACTGTTTTTT. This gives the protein CACGAADERLNEKLFF. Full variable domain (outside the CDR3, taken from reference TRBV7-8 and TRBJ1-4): GAGVSQSPRYKVAKRGQDVALRCDPISGHVSLFWYQQALGQGPEFLTYFQNEAQLDKSGLPSDRFFAERPEGSVSTLKIQRTQQEDSAVYLCACGAADERLNEKLFFGSGTQLSVL.